This passage covers 27 T cell receptor beta chains from one sample sequenced in a study of blood T cell repertoires in COVID-19. Profiled with immunoSEQ multiplex PCR; TCRdb holds only in-frame clones, not every one. The data hold more than 80,000 clones, with around nine tenths observed a single time. The material sequenced was peripheral blood. All receptors derive from a man aged 35-49 years with acute or convalescent COVID-19.

This clone was detected a few times. This rearrangement joins TRBV3-1 (or the pseudogene TRBV3-2) to TRBJ2-7, with unresolved D. The CDR3 is made up of 14 amino acids. The germline gives CDR1 LGHDT, CDR2 YNNKEL (reference sequence). V was clipped by 2 bases and J by 3 bases, with 11 bases between them. The CDR3 sequence: CASSQPRPVYEQYF. CDR3 sequence (DNA): TGTGCCAGCAGCCAACCTAGACCGGTCTACGAGCAGTACTTC.

This clone was seen once. V and J are TRBV5-1 and TRBJ1-2; 11 positions match TRBD1. V shed 4 bases, J shed 4 bases, and the junction held 6 bases outside the gene matches. The germline CDR1 and CDR2 sequences are SGHRS and YFSETQ. This CDR3 region has 15 residues. The CDR3 loop reads CASSPGDRGGYGYTF. The DNA of the CDR3 is TGCGCCAGCAGCCCTGGGGACAGGGGGGGCTATGGCTACACCTTC.

This sequence joins TRBV9 and TRBJ2-5; 11 nucleotides agree with TRBD2. Germline values: CDR1 SGDLS, CDR2 YYNGEE. J lost 4 bases, V lost 4 bases, and 6 bases had no gene match. The CDR3 sequence is 15 residues long. Here the CDR3 reads CASSLSSGRRETQYF. The CDR3 DNA reads as TGTGCCAGCAGCCTATCTAGCGGGAGGAGAGAGACCCAGTACTTC.

The chain recombines TRBV6-5 with TRBJ1-1, with TRBD1 identical over 8 bases. Germline assignment: CDR1 MNHEY and CDR2 SVGAGI. After removal of 8 bases from V and 1 base from J, the junction contained 6 bases not matched to a gene. The CDR3 has 14 amino acids. CDR3 protein: CASGDRGQNTEAFF. Here the CDR3 DNA reads TGTGCCAGCGGAGACAGGGGACAGAACACTGAAGCTTTCTTT.

This chain uses TRBV7-2 with TRBJ1-5; 10 bases map to TRBD1. This CDR3 contains 18 residues. Germline values: CDR1 SGHTA, CDR2 FQGNSA. J gave up 2 bases and V 1 base, and 8 bases lay outside the gene matches. CDR3 sequence: CASSLVGTGDVGNQPQHF. CDR3 nucleotide sequence: TGTGCCAGCAGCTTAGTAGGGACAGGGGATGTAGGCAATCAGCCCCAGCATTTT.

This clone has only one observation. The V call is TRBV6-5, the J call TRBJ1-4, with D maybe TRBD1 (6 bases). The CDR3 is 15 residues long. Germline CDR1 reads MNHEY; CDR2 reads SVGAGI. Between the trimmed V and J ends, which lost 2 bases and 8 bases, there was a span of 15 bases. The CDR3 protein is CASSYTGQAREKLFF. For the CDR3, the DNA is TGTGCCAGCAGTTACACAGGGCAGGCTAGGGAAAAACTGTTTTTT.

The V call is TRBV5-4, the J call TRBJ2-7; 8 bases agree with TRBD1. In germline, CDR1 is SGHNT, CDR2 YYREEE (reference sequence). CDR3 length: 13 amino acids. After removal of 4 bases from V and 3 bases from J, the junction contained 3 bases not matched to a gene. CDR3 coding DNA: TGTGCCAGCAGCCTAACAGGGGGCTACGAGCAGTACTTC. Amino acid sequence: CASSLTGGYEQYF.

The chain employs TRBV29-1 and TRBJ2-5; the match to TRBD2 covers 11 bases. Germline V lookup: CDR1 SQVTM, CDR2 ANQGSEA. This CDR3 contains 16 residues. V was clipped by 5 bases and J by 4 bases; unmatched bases: 12. CDR3 nucleotide sequence: TGCAGCGTTTGGGATGATAGCGGGGGGGCTCGAGAGACCCAGTACTTC. Residues: CSVWDDSGGARETQYF.

CDR3: CASGLGGQAHMNTEAFF. In nucleotides, the CDR3 is TGTGCTAGTGGTTTGGGGGGACAGGCTCATATGAACACTGAAGCTTTCTTT. The V and J genes are TRBV12-5 and TRBJ1-1, with 8 bases lining up with TRBD1. The junction had 7 bases not matched to a gene; V was cut back by 1 base and J by 0 bases. The CDR3 runs to 17 residues. CDR1 and CDR2 from the germline V gene are LGHNT and FRNRAP.

The rearrangement links TRBV27 to TRBJ2-5, with 7 bases identical to TRBD1. CDR1 and CDR2 from the germline V gene are MNHEY and SMNVEV (reference sequence). V dropped 3 bases and J dropped 7; count of bases not matched to a gene: 5. This CDR3 is 13 amino acids long. CDR3 DNA: TGTGCCAGCAGTTTTGAGGGGGCAGTGACCCAGTACTTC. This encodes CASSFEGAVTQYF.

The table lists this clone with a few counts. DNA for the CDR3: TGTGCCAGCAGCTTAGGGGGAGACCGCTATGGCTACACCTTC. Translation gives CASSLGGDRYGYTF. The gene calls are TRBV7-2 and TRBJ1-2; D not certain. CDR1 and CDR2 (germline): SGHTA, FQGNSA. This CDR3 is built from 14 residues. V dropped 1 base and J dropped 4 bases, with 10 bases sitting between them.

The genes are TRBV5-4 and TRBJ2-1; 7 bases line up with TRBD2. Trimming took 1 base from V and 2 from J; bases not matched to a gene: 9. The germline V gene has CDR1 SGHNT and CDR2 YYREEE (reference sequence). The CDR3 loop spans 17 amino acids. Written as DNA, the CDR3 is TGTGCCAGCAGCTTGTCGGATTGGGCGGGGGCCTACAATGAGCAGTTCTTC. It translates to CASSLSDWAGAYNEQFF.

There are many counts of this clone. The chain combines TRBV7-8 with TRBJ2-1; TRBD2 agrees at 11 bases. Germline V gene sequence: CDR1 SGHVS, CDR2 FQNEAQ. This CDR3 has 18 residues. The V gene end was trimmed by 1 base and the J gene end by 6 bases; junction bases not matched to a gene: 11. The CDR3 sequence: CASSLGGSGRALGNEQFF. The CDR3 DNA reads as TGTGCCAGCAGCTTAGGAGGTAGCGGGAGGGCCTTAGGCAATGAGCAGTTCTTC.

The chain recombines TRBV5-6 with TRBJ1-3; TRBD1 might be the D (6 bases). The CDR3 is 16 amino acids. V dropped 0 bases and J dropped 7 bases, with 17 bases sitting between them. CDR1 is SGHDT and CDR2 is YYEEEE in the germline V gene. Here the CDR3 reads CASSLDLGPQGNTIYF. CDR3 DNA sequence: TGTGCCAGCAGCTTGGATCTTGGGCCGCAGGGGAACACCATATATTTT.

The rearrangement links TRBV27 to TRBJ2-7; possible D gene TRBD2, 6 bases. The CDR3 length is 13 residues. Germline CDR1 is MNHEY and CDR2 is SMNVEV (reference sequence). V was pared by 5 bases and J by 2 bases, with 10 bases between. CDR3 coding DNA: TGTGCCAGCAGTCCGCGGAGGGCCTACGAGCAGTACTTC. Translating gives CASSPRRAYEQYF.

Points on this clone: In the same sample, other DNA sequences code for this CDR3. The rearrangement uses TRBV3-1 (or the pseudogene TRBV3-2) and TRBJ1-5; no definite D call. The CDR3 extends over 13 amino acids. Trimming left V 1 base short and J 5 bases short, with 6 bases between. Germline assignment: CDR1 LGHDT and CDR2 YNNKEL (reference sequence). CDR3 nucleotide sequence: TGTGCCAGCAGCCAAGGACGGGATCAGCCCCAGCATTTT. Translated, it gives CASSQGRDQPQHF.

The chain links TRBV4-1 to TRBJ1-1; 7 positions match TRBD1. The CDR3 has 15 residues. Looked up from germline, CDR1 is MGHRA and CDR2 is YSYEKL. Unmatched junction bases numbered 5, after V lost 3 bases and J lost 1 base. This CDR3 reads CASSQDTGENTEAFF. Written as DNA, the CDR3 is TGCGCCAGCAGCCAGGATACAGGGGAGAACACTGAAGCTTTCTTT.

The DNA of the CDR3 is TGTGCCTACAAGACAGGGAGTCGGGATTCACCCCTCCACTTT. Translation gives CAYKTGSRDSPLHF. J is TRBJ1-6 and V is TRBV30; 7 bases align to TRBD1. Per the germline V gene, CDR1 is GTSNPN and CDR2 is SVGIG (reference sequence). The CDR3 contains 14 residues. J lost 8 bases, V lost 7 bases, and 11 bases had no gene match.

This chain joins TRBV5-1 and TRBJ2-5; 8 positions agree with TRBD2. There are 16 residues in the CDR3. The V segment lost 4 bases and the J segment 4 bases; nucleotides outside the gene matches: 12. Germline V lookup: CDR1 SGHRS, CDR2 YFSETQ. The CDR3 sequence is CASSSAPGLGRETQYF. The DNA for the CDR3 is TGCGCCAGCAGCAGCGCCCCGGGACTAGGTCGAGAGACCCAGTACTTC.

The chain links TRBV6-2 or TRBV6-3 to TRBJ1-4; TRBD1 might be the D (5 bases). Germline CDR1 is MNHEY and CDR2 is SVGEGT. V was pared by 0 bases and J by 7 bases, with 18 bases between. The CDR3 loop spans 17 amino acids. The CDR3 DNA reads TGTGCCAGCAGTTACTCGAGATTCGACAGTGGTGGTGAAAAACTGTTTTTT. Its protein product is CASSYSRFDSGGEKLFF.

CDR3 amino acids: CASGENSALNEAFF. The CDR3 DNA reads as TGTGCCAGCGGGGAGAATTCGGCCTTAAATGAAGCTTTCTTT. The J gene is TRBJ1-1, the V gene TRBV27; D is uncertain. CDR1 is MNHEY, CDR2 SMNVEV, per germline (reference sequence). The CDR3 has 14 residues. The ends were cut back, 8 bases at V and 7 bases at J, with 20 bases in the middle.

This sequence joins TRBV24-1 and TRBJ2-2, with 10 bases aligning to TRBD2. The CDR3 consists of 17 residues. Trimming at V came to 3 bases and at J to 3 bases, leaving 6 bases not matched to a gene. CDR1 KGHDR and CDR2 SFDVKD come from the germline V gene. The CDR3 region is CATSDASGGRYTGELFF. The CDR3 DNA reads as TGTGCCACCAGTGATGCTAGCGGGGGCCGATACACCGGGGAGCTGTTTTTT.

The chain is built from TRBV27 and TRBJ2-1; a weak D match, TRBD2 (5 bases). The germline V gene has CDR1 MNHEY and CDR2 SMNVEV (reference sequence). The CDR3 totals 12 residues. Deletions cut 4 bases from V and 7 bases from J, with 8 bases between. Written as DNA, the CDR3 is TGTGCCAGCAGTTCCGGGGTAAATGAGCAGTTCTTC. This gives the protein CASSSGVNEQFF.

The chain uses TRBV30 and TRBJ1-1, with TRBD1 matching 8 bases. Germline V gene lookup returns CDR1 GTSNPN and CDR2 SVGIG (reference sequence). The CDR3 extends over 14 amino acids. V was clipped by 3 bases and J by 6 bases; unmatched bases: 9. The CDR3 nucleotides are TGTGCCTGGAGGAATGGACAGGGCTTTGCTGAAGCTTTCTTT. Residues: CAWRNGQGFAEAFF.

This sequence joins TRBV19 and TRBJ1-5; no definite D call. Trimming took 7 bases from V and 7 from J, leaving 14 bases between them. Germline values: CDR1 LNHDA, CDR2 SQIVND (reference sequence). The CDR3 runs 13 residues. The CDR3 nucleotides are TGTGCCAGTAATCGGGTTCTGCAACAGCCCCAGCATTTT. Translated, it gives CASNRVLQQPQHF.

This clone appeared a few times. In DNA, the CDR3 is TGTGCCAGCACTGGACAGGGGAGACTGAGGGCTTCACCCCTCCACTTT. Its protein product is CASTGQGRLRASPLHF. The chain links TRBV27 to TRBJ1-6; TRBD1 agrees at 9 bases. The CDR3 runs 16 residues. The germline V gene encodes CDR1 MNHEY and CDR2 SMNVEV (reference sequence). V was pared by 7 bases and J by 9 bases, with 13 bases of the junction left unmatched.

The chain recombines TRBV12-3 or TRBV12-4 with TRBJ1-1, with a possible D match to TRBD1 (6 bases). The CDR3 runs to 13 residues. Trimming took 2 bases from V and 9 from J, leaving 13 bases between them. CDR3 amino acids: CASSLSGASKAFF. CDR3 DNA sequence: TGTGCCAGCAGTTTATCAGGGGCTAGTAAAGCTTTCTTT.